The 6 T cell receptor beta chains below were found in one sample sequenced in a study of naive and memory T cell subsets. No cognate antigen is known for these TCRs. Two oligonucleotides, mixed equimolar, formed the beta constant-region primer covering TRBC1 and TRBC2. The ligated cDNA underwent four PCR rounds using SP2 and nested alpha and beta constant-region primers. One entry per CDR3 protein results from TCRdb running MiXCR on the UMI-ligation and nested PCR reads. The sample shows some 82,000 distinct CDR3 sequences, approximately 10% of them seen only once. Study findings and constraints: Possibly reflecting memory cells re-expressing CD45RA, a few larger clonotypes occurred in naive repertoires, especially CD8.

Sample: naive CD4+ T cells from blood. These receptors were obtained from a human donor in good health.

The sample holds many counts of this clonotype. This chain joins TRBV24-1 and TRBJ2-1, with 7 bases identical to TRBD2. This CDR3 is 15 amino acids long. Germline V gives CDR1 KGHDR, CDR2 SFDVKD. V lost 5 bases, J lost 0 bases, and 3 bases stayed unmatched. In nucleotides, the CDR3 is TGTGCCACCAGTGTGGGCGGGAGCTCCTACAATGAGCAGTTCTTC. It translates to CATSVGGSSYNEQFF.

J is TRBJ1-3 and V is TRBV28; D perhaps matches TRBD1 (6 bases). In germline, CDR1 is MDHEN, CDR2 SYDVKM. Trimming cost V 5 bases and J 2 bases, with 16 bases left between them. The CDR3 has 16 amino acids. CDR3 nucleotides: TGTGCCAGCAGTCCCGGGGGCTTGGCCCCTGGAAACACCATATATTTT. It translates to CASSPGGLAPGNTIYF.

The chain uses TRBV5-1 and TRBJ2-1, with D hard to call. This CDR3 is built from 15 residues. Between the trimmed V and J ends, which lost 4 bases and 8 bases, there was a span of 19 bases. From germline, CDR1 is SGHRS and CDR2 YFSETQ. This CDR3 is CASSPGRVSGDEQFF. CDR3 bases: TGCGCCAGCAGCCCCGGTCGGGTCAGTGGCGATGAGCAGTTCTTC. The whole variable domain, remainder taken from reference TRBV5-1 and TRBJ2-1, is KAGVTQTPRYLIKTRGQQVTLSCSPISGHRSVSWYQQTPGQGLQFLFEYFSETQRNKGNFPGRFSGRQFSNSRSEMNVSTLELGDSALYLCASSPGRVSGDEQFFGPGTRLTVL.

Many counts were recorded for this clonotype. This sequence joins TRBV24-1 and TRBJ2-1; no clear D. Trimming left V 3 bases short and J 7 bases short, with 12 bases between. This CDR3 spans 14 amino acids. Germline V gene sequence: CDR1 KGHDR, CDR2 SFDVKD. Written as DNA, the CDR3 is TGTGCCACCAGTGATGCCACAACTGAGAATGAGCAGTTCTTC. Protein: CATSDATTENEQFF.

This clonotype has at least ten counts. V usage is TRBV7-9 and J usage is TRBJ2-3; perhaps TRBD2 as D (5 bases). From germline, CDR1 is SEHNR and CDR2 FQNEAQ (reference sequence). The V end lost 4 bases, the J end lost 0 bases, and 11 bases lay between the germline ends. This CDR3 region has 15 residues. The CDR3 nucleotides read TGTGCCAGCAGCTCGAGGGTCCCTAGCACAGATACGCAGTATTTT. It codes for CASSSRVPSTDTQYF.

The CDR3 region is CASSAGDRFYEQYF. The CDR3 region has the DNA TGTGCCAGCAGTGCCGGGGACAGGTTTTACGAGCAGTACTTC. The chain carries TRBV28 and TRBJ2-7; 8 bases line up with TRBD1. CDR3 length: 14 residues. Per germline, CDR1 MDHEN and CDR2 SYDVKM. The ends lost 5 bases at V and 4 bases at J; junction bases unmatched: 7.